One sample yielded the 21 T cell receptor beta chains listed below, sequenced in a study of blood T cell repertoires in COVID-19. The repertoire was sequenced with immunoSEQ multiplex PCR; TCRdb's copy has only in-frame clones and lacks some. Of approximately 180,000 clones in the sample, roughly 76% were seen once. Input material: peripheral blood. The receptors originated from an elderly woman with COVID-19, enrolled during active disease.

The V call is TRBV11-3, the J call TRBJ1-6, with D possibly TRBD1 on 6 matching bases. This CDR3 has 15 residues. V was trimmed by 6 bases and J by 5 bases, leaving 14 bases between them. The germline gives CDR1 SGHNT, CDR2 YENEEA. CDR3 loop: CASSHMQGNNSPLHF. The CDR3 DNA reads TGTGCCAGCAGTCACATGCAGGGGAATAATTCACCCCTCCACTTT.

In its sample, this clone was seen a few times. The CDR3 DNA sequence: TGTGCCAGCAGCTCTCTCCGGTCAACTAGCACAGATACGCAGTATTTT. It translates to CASSSLRSTSTDTQYF. This chain links TRBV5-6 with TRBJ2-3, with no clear D. This CDR3 spans 16 amino acids. With 3 bases removed from V and 0 bases from J, the gap between germline ends came to 14 bases. CDR1 and CDR2 from the germline V gene are SGHDT and YYEEEE.

The chain couples TRBV2 to TRBJ1-5; tentatively, D is TRBD1 (6 bases). With 5 bases removed from V and 3 bases from J, the gap between germline ends came to 11 bases. The CDR3 is 14 residues long. Germline V gene data show CDR1 as SNHLY and CDR2 as FYNNEI. CDR3 in amino acids: CASSLQGYNQPQHF. As DNA, the CDR3 is TGTGCCAGCAGTCTACAGGGATACAATCAGCCCCAGCATTTT.

This sequence joins TRBV5-1 and TRBJ1-2; a possible D gene is TRBD1 (5 bases). V lost 0 bases, J lost 7 bases, and 10 bases lay in between. The CDR3 is made up of 13 amino acids. Per germline, CDR1 SGHRS and CDR2 YFSETQ. Here the CDR3 reads CASSLGQKSGYTF. CDR3 DNA sequence: TGCGCCAGCAGCTTGGGACAGAAGTCTGGCTACACCTTC.

The rearrangement links TRBV7-6 to TRBJ2-7, with 7 bases identical to TRBD1. This CDR3 has 15 residues. Trimming took 5 bases from V and 3 from J; bases not matched to a gene: 10. Germline V gene sequence: CDR1 SGHVS, CDR2 FNYEAQ. The DNA of the CDR3 is TGTGCCAGCAGCCCCCAGGGGGACCCCTTCTACGAGCAGTACTTC. It translates to CASSPQGDPFYEQYF. The whole variable domain, remainder taken from reference TRBV7-6 and TRBJ2-7, is GAGVSQSPRYKVTKRGQDVALRCDPISGHVSLYWYRQALGQGPEFLTYFNYEAQQDKSGLPNDRFSAERPEGSISTLTIQRTEQRDSAMYRCASSPQGDPFYEQYFGPGTRLTVT.

This chain uses TRBV18 with TRBJ2-1, with 11 positions matching TRBD2. After removal of 1 base from V and 8 bases from J, the junction contained 7 bases not matched to a gene. This CDR3 spans 16 amino acids. The germline V gene has CDR1 KGHSH and CDR2 LQKENI. As DNA, the CDR3 is TGTGCCAGCTCACCACTAGCGGGGGGGCTTGAGGATGAGCAGTTCTTC. Translating gives CASSPLAGGLEDEQFF.

This clone was recorded only once. This chain connects TRBV7-2 to TRBJ2-7; 8 nucleotides line up with TRBD2. Germline V gene data show CDR1 as SGHTA and CDR2 as FQGNSA. Germline trimming cut 5 bases from V and 0 bases from J; bases unmatched to any gene: 9. The CDR3 extends over 16 amino acids. The CDR3 is CASSPGLVGISYEQYF. In DNA form, the CDR3 reads TGTGCCAGCAGCCCGGGACTAGTTGGGATCTCCTACGAGCAGTACTTC.

Only a few counts were recorded for this clone. The V gene is TRBV28, the J gene TRBJ2-7, with 8 bases lining up with TRBD1. The germline CDR1 and CDR2 sequences are MDHEN and SYDVKM. CDR3 length equals 14 residues. V shed 6 bases and J 4 bases; nucleotides not matched to a gene: 8. CDR3 nucleotides: TGTGCCAGCAGCCAAGGAGGACAGGGTTACGAGCAGTACTTC. It codes for CASSQGGQGYEQYF.

V is TRBV21-1 and J is TRBJ2-7; no DNA check was done on the table's D call, TRBD2. TRBV21-1 is shown as a pseudogene. CDR3 length: 13 residues. The CDR3 coding sequence is TGTGCCAGCAGCAAAGAGGGAGACTACGAGCAGTACTTC. Translating gives CASSKEGDYEQYF.

This clone was seen only a few times. This sequence joins TRBV9 and TRBJ2-5, with TRBD1 matching over 8 bases. CDR1 and CDR2 from the germline V gene are SGDLS and YYNGEE. The V gene end was trimmed by 0 bases and the J gene end by 4 bases; junction bases not matched to a gene: 5. The CDR3 extends over 15 amino acids. The CDR3 here is CASSVGHRGVETQYF. Here the CDR3 DNA reads TGTGCCAGCAGCGTAGGACACAGGGGGGTAGAGACCCAGTACTTC.

The V call is TRBV28, the J call TRBJ1-2; D may be TRBD1 (5 bases). V was pared by 4 bases and J by 8 bases, with 20 bases between. CDR3 length equals 15 residues. The germline CDR1 and CDR2 sequences are MDHEN and SYDVKM. DNA for the CDR3: TGTGCCAGCAGTTGGGGGGGTAGGTTTTCTAGCGGCTACACCTTC. Amino acid sequence: CASSWGGRFSSGYTF.

The rearrangement uses TRBV6-5 and TRBJ1-2; 8 nucleotides align to TRBD1. Germline trimming cut 6 bases from V and 6 bases from J; bases unmatched to any gene: 3. This CDR3 is built from 12 residues. Germline CDR1 MNHEY, CDR2 SVGAGI. The CDR3 DNA reads TGTGCCAGCAGCCGGACAGGGAATGGCTACACCTTC. Its translation is CASSRTGNGYTF.

This clone was found once. The V and J genes are TRBV10-3 and TRBJ1-1; D is ambiguous. V lost 4 bases and J 0 bases, leaving 9 bases between the germline ends. The germline V gene has CDR1 ENHRY and CDR2 SYGVKD. The CDR3 length is 14 residues. Here the CDR3 reads CAISVGKMNTEAFF. As DNA, the CDR3 is TGTGCCATCAGTGTCGGGAAAATGAACACTGAAGCTTTCTTT.

The chain carries TRBV9 and TRBJ2-3, with 7 bases matching TRBD2. This CDR3 is built from 20 residues. V was pared by 3 bases and J by 5 bases, with 24 bases of the junction left unmatched. Germline assignment: CDR1 SGDLS and CDR2 YYNGEE. The CDR3 sequence is CASSEPLRGSAGVNRDTQYF. The CDR3 DNA is TGTGCCAGCAGCGAGCCCCTTAGGGGTTCGGCGGGAGTGAACCGAGATACGCAGTATTTT. The entire variable domain, with the rest obtained from reference TRBV9 and TRBJ2-3, is as follows: DSGVTQTPKHLITATGQRVTLRCSPRSGDLSVYWYQQSLDQGLQFLIQYYNGEERAKGNILERFSAQQFPDLHSELNLSSLELGDSALYFCASSEPLRGSAGVNRDTQYFGPGTRLTVL.

This sequence joins TRBV3-1 (or the pseudogene TRBV3-2) and TRBJ1-3; D uncertain. Germline V gene data show CDR1 as LGHDT and CDR2 as YNNKEL (reference sequence). The CDR3 sequence is 15 residues long. V lost 1 base, J lost 0 bases, and 7 bases lay in between. As DNA, the CDR3 is TGTGCCAGCAGCCAAGGAACTCGCTCTGGAAACACCATATATTTT. It translates to CASSQGTRSGNTIYF.

V gene TRBV21-1 combines with J gene TRBJ2-3; TRBD2 is the table's D call and was not checked against the DNA. TRBV21-1 is a documented pseudogene. The CDR3 spans 15 residues. The CDR3 region is CASSFRGLARDTQYF. The CDR3 region has the DNA TGTGCCAGCAGCTTCCGCGGACTAGCACGAGATACGCAGTATTTT.

For this clone: At the DNA level, this CDR3 is encoded by other sequences in the same sample as well. The chain couples TRBV12-3 or TRBV12-4 to TRBJ1-1, with no clear D. The length of the CDR3 is 13 residues. Deletions cut 2 bases from V and 2 bases from J, with 6 bases between. CDR3 region: CASSLTGNTEAFF. The CDR3 DNA is TGTGCCAGCAGTTTAACCGGTAACACTGAAGCTTTCTTT.

The rearrangement links TRBV27 to TRBJ2-5, with 12 bases identical to TRBD2. V was pared by 6 bases and J by 5 bases, with 7 bases of the junction left unmatched. The CDR3 length is 15 residues. Germline loops: CDR1 MNHEY, CDR2 SMNVEV (reference sequence). The CDR3 protein is CASRPTSGSWETQYF. CDR3 coding DNA: TGTGCCAGCAGACCGACTAGCGGGAGTTGGGAGACCCAGTACTTC.

This chain links TRBV29-1 with TRBJ2-7; a possible D gene is TRBD2 (6 bases). Between the trimmed V and J ends, which lost 1 base and 3 bases, there was a span of 19 bases. The CDR3 has 16 residues. Germline CDR1 reads SQVTM; CDR2 reads ANQGSEA. The CDR3, as DNA: TGCAGCGTTGAAGGGGTAGGGCTAGGCGGGGTCTACGAGCAGTACTTC. It encodes CSVEGVGLGGVYEQYF.

This chain joins TRBV7-9 and TRBJ2-2; 8 nucleotides match TRBD1. The CDR3 is 14 amino acids. Per the germline V gene, CDR1 is SEHNR and CDR2 is FQNEAQ (reference sequence). Trimming cost V 3 bases and J 6 bases; bases outside gene matches: 3. The chain's CDR3 is CASSFLTGAGELFF. CDR3 DNA sequence: TGTGCCAGCAGCTTCCTGACAGGGGCCGGGGAGCTGTTTTTT.

This chain joins TRBV5-1 and TRBJ2-7; TRBD2 is a possible D gene (6 bases). V lost 4 bases and J lost 4, with 15 bases in between. The germline V gene has CDR1 SGHRS and CDR2 YFSETQ. The CDR3 runs 14 residues. The CDR3 nucleotides read TGCGCCAGCAGCACTTACGGGGGAGGTTACGAGCAGTACTTC. Residues: CASSTYGGGYEQYF.